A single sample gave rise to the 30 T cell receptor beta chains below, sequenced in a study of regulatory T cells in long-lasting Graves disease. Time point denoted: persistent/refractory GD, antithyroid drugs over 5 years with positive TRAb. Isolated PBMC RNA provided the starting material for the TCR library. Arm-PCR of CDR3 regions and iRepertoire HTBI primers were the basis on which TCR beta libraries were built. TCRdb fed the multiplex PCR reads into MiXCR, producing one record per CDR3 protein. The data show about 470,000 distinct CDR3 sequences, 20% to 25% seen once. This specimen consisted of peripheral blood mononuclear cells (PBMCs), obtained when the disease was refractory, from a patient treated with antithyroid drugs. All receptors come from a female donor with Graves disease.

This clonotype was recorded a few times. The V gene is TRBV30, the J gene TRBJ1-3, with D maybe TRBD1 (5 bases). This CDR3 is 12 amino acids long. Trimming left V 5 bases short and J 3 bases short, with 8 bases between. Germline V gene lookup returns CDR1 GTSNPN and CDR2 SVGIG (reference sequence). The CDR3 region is CAWGTLGNTIYF. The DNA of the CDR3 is TGTGCCTGGGGGACTCTTGGAAACACCATATATTTT.

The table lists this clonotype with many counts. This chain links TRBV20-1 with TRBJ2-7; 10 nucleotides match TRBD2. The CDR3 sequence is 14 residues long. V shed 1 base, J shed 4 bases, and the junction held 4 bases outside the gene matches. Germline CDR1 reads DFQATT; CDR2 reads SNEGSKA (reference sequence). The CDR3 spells CSARASGSAYEQYF. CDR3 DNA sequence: TGCAGTGCTAGAGCTAGCGGGAGTGCGTACGAGCAGTACTTC.

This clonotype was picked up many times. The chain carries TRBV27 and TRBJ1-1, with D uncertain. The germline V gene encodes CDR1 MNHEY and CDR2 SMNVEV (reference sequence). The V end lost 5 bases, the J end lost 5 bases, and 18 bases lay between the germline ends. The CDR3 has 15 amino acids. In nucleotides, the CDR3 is TGTGCCAGCAGTCCACGACCCGACACCAATACTGAAGCTTTCTTT. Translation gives CASSPRPDTNTEAFF.

The CDR3, as DNA: TGTGCCAGCAGTGAAGGTTCAGGGGGCTTGAGCAATCAGCCCCAGCATTTT. It encodes CASSEGSGGLSNQPQHF. The J gene is TRBJ1-5, the V gene TRBV6-1, with 8 bases identical to TRBD1. The CDR3 runs 17 residues. With 1 base clipped from V and 1 base from J, the junction kept 6 bases outside the gene matches. Germline values: CDR1 MNHNS, CDR2 SASEGT.

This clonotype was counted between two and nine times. The DNA of the CDR3 is TGCAGTGCTGTCTACAGGGGGCAGGACGAGCAGTACTTC. Its protein product is CSAVYRGQDEQYF. This chain joins TRBV20-1 and TRBJ2-7, with TRBD1 identical over 9 bases. With 5 bases clipped from V and 5 bases from J, the junction kept 7 bases outside the gene matches. The length of the CDR3 is 13 residues. Germline V gene lookup returns CDR1 DFQATT and CDR2 SNEGSKA (reference sequence).

CDR3 loop: CAIGAAEETDTQYF. CDR3 bases: TGTGCCATCGGTGCGGCGGAAGAAACAGATACGCAGTATTTT. V usage is TRBV10-3 and J usage is TRBJ2-3; D uncertain. The CDR3 has 14 amino acids. The V gene lost 8 bases and the J gene lost 3 bases, with 15 bases spanning the gap. Germline lookup yields CDR1 ENHRY and CDR2 SYGVKD.

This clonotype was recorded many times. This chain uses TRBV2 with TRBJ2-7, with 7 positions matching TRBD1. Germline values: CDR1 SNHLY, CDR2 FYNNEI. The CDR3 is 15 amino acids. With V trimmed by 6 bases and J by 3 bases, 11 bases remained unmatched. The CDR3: CASRKRSGQDYEQYF. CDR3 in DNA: TGTGCCAGCAGGAAAAGATCCGGACAGGACTACGAGCAGTACTTC.

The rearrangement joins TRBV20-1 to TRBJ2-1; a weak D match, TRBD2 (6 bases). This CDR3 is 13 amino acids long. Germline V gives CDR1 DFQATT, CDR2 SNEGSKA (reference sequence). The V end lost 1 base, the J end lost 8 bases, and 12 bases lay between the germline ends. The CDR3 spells CSARASGTYEQFF. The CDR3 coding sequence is TGCAGTGCTAGAGCCTCCGGGACTTATGAGCAGTTCTTC.

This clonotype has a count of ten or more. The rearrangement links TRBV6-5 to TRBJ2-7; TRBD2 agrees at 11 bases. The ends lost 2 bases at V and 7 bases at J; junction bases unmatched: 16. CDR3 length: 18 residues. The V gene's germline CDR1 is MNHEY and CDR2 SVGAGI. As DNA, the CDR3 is TGTGCCAGCAGTTACGGGACTAGCGGAGATCCTAGGGCGAGGGAGCAGTACTTC. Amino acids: CASSYGTSGDPRAREQYF.

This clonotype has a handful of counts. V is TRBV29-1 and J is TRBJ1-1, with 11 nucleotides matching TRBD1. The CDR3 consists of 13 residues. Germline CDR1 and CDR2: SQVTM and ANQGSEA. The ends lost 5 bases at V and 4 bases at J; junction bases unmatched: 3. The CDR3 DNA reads TGCAGCGTTTGGGACAGGGGGACCACTGAAGCTTTCTTT. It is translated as CSVWDRGTTEAFF.

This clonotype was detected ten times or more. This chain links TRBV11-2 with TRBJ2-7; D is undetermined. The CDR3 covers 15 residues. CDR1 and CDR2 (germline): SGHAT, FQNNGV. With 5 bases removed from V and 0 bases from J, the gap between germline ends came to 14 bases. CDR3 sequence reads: CASSGLVYPSYEQYF. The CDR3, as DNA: TGTGCCAGCAGCGGCCTAGTCTACCCCTCCTACGAGCAGTACTTC. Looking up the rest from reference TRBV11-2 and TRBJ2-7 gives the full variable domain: EAGVAQSPRYKIIEKRQSVAFWCNPISGHATLYWYQQILGQGPKLLIQFQNNGVVDDSQLPKDRFSAERLKGVDSTLKIQPAKLEDSAVYLCASSGLVYPSYEQYFGPGTRLTVT.

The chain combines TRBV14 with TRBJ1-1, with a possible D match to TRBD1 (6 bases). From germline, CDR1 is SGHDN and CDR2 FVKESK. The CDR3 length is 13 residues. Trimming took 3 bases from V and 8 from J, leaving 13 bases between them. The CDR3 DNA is TGTGCCAGCAGCCACCCCGGGGGGCCCGAAGCTTTCTTT. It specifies CASSHPGGPEAFF. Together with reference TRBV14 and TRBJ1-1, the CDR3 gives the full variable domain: EAGVTQFPSHSVIEKGQTVTLRCDPISGHDNLYWYRRVMGKEIKFLLHFVKESKQDESGMPNNRFLAERTGGTYSTLKVQPAELEDSGVYFCASSHPGGPEAFFGQGTRLTVV.

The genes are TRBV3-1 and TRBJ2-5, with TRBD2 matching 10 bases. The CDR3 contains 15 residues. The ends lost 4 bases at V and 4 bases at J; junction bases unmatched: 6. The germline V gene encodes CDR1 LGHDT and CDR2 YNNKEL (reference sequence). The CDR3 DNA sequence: TGTGCCAGCAGCCCCACTAGCGGGAACAGAGAGACCCAGTACTTC. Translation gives CASSPTSGNRETQYF.

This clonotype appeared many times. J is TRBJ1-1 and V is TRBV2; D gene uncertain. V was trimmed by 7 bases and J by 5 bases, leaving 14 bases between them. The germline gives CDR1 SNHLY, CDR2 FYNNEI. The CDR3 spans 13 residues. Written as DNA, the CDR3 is TGTGCCAGCAACGGGAAGGGCTCAACTGAAGCTTTCTTT. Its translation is CASNGKGSTEAFF.

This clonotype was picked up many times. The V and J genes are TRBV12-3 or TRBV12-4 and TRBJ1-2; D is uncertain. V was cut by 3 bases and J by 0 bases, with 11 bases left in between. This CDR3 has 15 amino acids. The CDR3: CASSFRRGANYGYTF. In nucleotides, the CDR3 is TGTGCCAGCAGTTTTCGACGGGGAGCTAACTATGGCTACACCTTC.

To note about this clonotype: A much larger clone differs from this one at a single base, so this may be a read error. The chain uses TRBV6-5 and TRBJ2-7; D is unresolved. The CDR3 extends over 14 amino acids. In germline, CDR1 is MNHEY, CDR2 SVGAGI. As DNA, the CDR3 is TGTGCCAGCAGTTACTTCCGACCCCCCTACGGGCAGTACTTC. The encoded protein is CASSYFRPPYGQYF.

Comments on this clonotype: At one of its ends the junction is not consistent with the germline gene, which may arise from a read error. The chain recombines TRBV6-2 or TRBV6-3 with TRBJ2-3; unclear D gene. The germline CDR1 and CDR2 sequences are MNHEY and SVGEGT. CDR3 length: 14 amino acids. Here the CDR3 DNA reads TGTGCCAGCAGCTCCCTGGGTCGCACAGATACGCGGTATTTT. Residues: CASSSLGRTDTRYF.

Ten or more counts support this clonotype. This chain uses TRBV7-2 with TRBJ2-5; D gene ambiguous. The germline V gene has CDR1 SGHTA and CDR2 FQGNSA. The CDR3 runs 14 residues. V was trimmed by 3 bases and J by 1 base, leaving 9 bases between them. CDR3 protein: CASSFEPAQETQYF. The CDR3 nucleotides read TGTGCCAGCAGCTTCGAGCCGGCCCAAGAGACCCAGTACTTC.

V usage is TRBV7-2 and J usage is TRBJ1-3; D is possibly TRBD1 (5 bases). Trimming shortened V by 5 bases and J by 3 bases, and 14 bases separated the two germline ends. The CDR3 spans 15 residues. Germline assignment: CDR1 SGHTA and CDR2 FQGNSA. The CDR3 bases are TGTGCCAGCAGCGCGCAATCGGGGGGTGGAAACACCATATATTTT. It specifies CASSAQSGGGNTIYF.

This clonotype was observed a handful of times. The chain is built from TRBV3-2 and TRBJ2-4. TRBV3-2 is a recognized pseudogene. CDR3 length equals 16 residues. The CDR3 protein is CASSQVRPVAKNIQYF. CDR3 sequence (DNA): TGTGCCAGCAGCCAAGTCAGGCCAGTAGCCAAAAACATTCAGTACTTC.

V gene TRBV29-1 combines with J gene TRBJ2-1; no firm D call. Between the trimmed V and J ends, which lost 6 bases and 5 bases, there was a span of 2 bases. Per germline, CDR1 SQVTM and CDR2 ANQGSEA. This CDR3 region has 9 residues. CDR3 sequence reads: CSVNNEQFF. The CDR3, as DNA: TGCAGCGTAAACAATGAGCAGTTCTTC.

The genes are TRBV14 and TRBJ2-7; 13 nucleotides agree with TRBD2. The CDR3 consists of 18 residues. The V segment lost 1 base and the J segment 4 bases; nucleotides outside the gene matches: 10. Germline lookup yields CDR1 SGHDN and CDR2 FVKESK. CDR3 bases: TGTGCCAGCAGCCAAGTACTAGCGGGAGGGCCATCGGTTTACGAGCAGTACTTC. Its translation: CASSQVLAGGPSVYEQYF.

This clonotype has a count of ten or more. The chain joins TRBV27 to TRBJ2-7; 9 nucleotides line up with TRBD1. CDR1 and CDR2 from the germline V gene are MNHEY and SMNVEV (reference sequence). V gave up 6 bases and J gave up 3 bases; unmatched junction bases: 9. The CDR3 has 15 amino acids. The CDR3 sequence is CASRIQGAIGYEQYF. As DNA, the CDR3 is TGTGCCAGCAGGATACAGGGGGCGATAGGCTACGAGCAGTACTTC.

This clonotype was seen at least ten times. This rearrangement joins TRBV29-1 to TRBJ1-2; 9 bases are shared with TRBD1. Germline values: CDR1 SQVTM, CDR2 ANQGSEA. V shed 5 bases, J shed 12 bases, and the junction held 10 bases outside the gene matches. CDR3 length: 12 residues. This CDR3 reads CSVPGTGWSHTF. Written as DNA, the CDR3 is TGCAGCGTTCCTGGGACAGGGTGGAGCCACACCTTC. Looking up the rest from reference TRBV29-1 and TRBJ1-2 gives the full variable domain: SAVISQKPSRDICQRGTSLTIQCQVDSQVTMMFWYRQQPGQSLTLIATANQGSEATYESGFVIDKFPISRPNLTFSTLTVSNMSPEDSSIYLCSVPGTGWSHTFGSGTRLTVV.

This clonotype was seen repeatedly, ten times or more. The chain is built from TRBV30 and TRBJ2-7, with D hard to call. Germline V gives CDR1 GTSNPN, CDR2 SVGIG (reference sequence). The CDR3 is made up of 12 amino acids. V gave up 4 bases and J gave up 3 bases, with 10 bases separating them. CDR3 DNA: TGTGCCTGGAATAAGGGAAGCTACGAGCAGTACTTC. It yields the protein CAWNKGSYEQYF.

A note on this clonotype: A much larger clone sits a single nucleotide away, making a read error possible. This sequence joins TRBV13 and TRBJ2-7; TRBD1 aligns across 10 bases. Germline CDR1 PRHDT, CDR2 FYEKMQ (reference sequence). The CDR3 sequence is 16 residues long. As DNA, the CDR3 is TGTGCCAGCAGCTCCGGCCCGGGACAGGGGACCTACGGGCAGTACTTC. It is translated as CASSSGPGQGTYGQYF. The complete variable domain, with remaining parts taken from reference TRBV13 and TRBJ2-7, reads AAGVIQSPRHLIKEKRETATLKCYPIPRHDTVYWYQQGPGQDPQFLISFYEKMQSDKGSIPDRFSAQQFSDYHSELNMSSLELGDSALYFCASSSGPGQGTYGQYFGPGTRLTVT.

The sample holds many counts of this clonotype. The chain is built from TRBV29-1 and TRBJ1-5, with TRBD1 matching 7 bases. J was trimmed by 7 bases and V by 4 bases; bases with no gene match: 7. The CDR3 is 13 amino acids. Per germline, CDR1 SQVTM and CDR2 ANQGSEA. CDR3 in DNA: TGCAGCGTTGGCGGGACAGTCGGCCAGCCCCAGCATTTT. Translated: CSVGGTVGQPQHF.

The CDR3 region is CASSFIRAPTNTGELFF. CDR3 in DNA: TGTGCCAGCAGCTTTATACGGGCCCCCACGAACACCGGGGAGCTGTTTTTT. The chain is built from TRBV7-8 and TRBJ2-2; D uncertain. V lost 3 bases, J lost 0 bases, and 14 bases lay in between. This CDR3 spans 17 amino acids. The V gene's germline CDR1 is SGHVS and CDR2 FQNEAQ.

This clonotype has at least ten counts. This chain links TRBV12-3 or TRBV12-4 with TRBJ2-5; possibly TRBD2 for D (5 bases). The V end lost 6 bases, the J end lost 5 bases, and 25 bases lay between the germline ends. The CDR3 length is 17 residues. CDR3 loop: CASSSPLGGPGLETQYF. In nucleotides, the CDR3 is TGTGCCAGCAGCTCCCCCCTTGGCGGGCCTGGTTTGGAGACCCAGTACTTC.

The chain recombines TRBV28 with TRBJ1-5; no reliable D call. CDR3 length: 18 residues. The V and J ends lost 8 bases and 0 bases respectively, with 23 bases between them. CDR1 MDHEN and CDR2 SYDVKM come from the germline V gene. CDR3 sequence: CASGPFYRHQLSNQPQHF. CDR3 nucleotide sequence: TGTGCCAGCGGACCCTTTTACCGACACCAACTTAGCAATCAGCCCCAGCATTTT.